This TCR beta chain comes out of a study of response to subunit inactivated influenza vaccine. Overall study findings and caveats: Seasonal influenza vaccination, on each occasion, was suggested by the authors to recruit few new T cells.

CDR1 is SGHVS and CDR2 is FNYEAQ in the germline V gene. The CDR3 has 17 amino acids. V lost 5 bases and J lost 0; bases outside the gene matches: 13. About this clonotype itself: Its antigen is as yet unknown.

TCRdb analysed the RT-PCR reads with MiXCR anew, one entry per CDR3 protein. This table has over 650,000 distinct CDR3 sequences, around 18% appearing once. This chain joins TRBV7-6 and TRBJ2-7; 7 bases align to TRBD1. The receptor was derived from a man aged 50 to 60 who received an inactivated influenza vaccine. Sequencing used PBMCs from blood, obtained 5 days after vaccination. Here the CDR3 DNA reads TGTGCCAGCAGCCCCTACCTCGGGACAGCAAACTCCTACGAGCAGTACTTC. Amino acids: CASSPYLGTANSYEQYF.